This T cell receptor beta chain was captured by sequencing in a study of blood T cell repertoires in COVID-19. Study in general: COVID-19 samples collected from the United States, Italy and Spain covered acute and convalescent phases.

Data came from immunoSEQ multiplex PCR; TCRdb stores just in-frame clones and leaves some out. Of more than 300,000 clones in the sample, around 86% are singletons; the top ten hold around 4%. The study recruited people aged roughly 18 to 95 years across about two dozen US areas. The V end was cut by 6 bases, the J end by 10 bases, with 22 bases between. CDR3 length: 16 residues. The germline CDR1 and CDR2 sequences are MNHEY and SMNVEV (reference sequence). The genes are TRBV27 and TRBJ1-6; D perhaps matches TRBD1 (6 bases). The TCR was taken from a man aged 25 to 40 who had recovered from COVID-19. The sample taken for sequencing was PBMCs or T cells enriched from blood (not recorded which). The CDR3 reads CASSANWRGQGSPLHF. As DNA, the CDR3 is TGTGCCAGCAGCGCCAATTGGCGGGGGCAAGGCTCACCCCTCCACTTT.